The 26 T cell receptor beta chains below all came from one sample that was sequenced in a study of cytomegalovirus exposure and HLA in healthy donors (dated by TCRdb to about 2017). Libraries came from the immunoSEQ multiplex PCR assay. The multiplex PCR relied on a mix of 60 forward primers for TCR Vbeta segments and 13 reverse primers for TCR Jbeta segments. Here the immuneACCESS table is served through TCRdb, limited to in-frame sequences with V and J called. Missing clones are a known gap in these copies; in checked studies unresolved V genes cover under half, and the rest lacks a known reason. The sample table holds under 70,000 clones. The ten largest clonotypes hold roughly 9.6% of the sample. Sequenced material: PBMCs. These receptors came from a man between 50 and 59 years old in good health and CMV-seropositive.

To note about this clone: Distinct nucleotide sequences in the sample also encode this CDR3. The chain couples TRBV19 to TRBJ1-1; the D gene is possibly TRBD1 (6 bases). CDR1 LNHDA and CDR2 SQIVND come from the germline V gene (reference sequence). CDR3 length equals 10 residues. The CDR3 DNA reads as TGTGCAACCTTCAGGGGAGAAGCTTTCTTT. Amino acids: CATFRGEAFF.

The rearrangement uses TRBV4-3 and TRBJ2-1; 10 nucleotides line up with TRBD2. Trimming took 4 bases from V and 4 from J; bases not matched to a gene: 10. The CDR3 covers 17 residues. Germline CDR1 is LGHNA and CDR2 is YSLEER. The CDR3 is CASSLSLAGAKYNEQFF. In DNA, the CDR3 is TGCGCCAGCAGCCTATCGCTAGCGGGGGCCAAGTACAATGAGCAGTTCTTC.

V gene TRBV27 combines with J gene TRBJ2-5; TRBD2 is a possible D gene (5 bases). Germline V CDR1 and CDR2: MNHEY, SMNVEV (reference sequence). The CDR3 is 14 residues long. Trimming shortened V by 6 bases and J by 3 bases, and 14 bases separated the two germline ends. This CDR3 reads CASRGLLREETQYF. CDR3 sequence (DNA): TGTGCCAGCAGAGGACTCCTAAGGGAAGAGACCCAGTACTTC.

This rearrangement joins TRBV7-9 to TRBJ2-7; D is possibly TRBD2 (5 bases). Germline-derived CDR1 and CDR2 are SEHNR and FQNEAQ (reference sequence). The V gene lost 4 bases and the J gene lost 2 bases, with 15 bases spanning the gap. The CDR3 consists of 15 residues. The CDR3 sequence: CASSSPGVAAYEQYF. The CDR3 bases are TGTGCCAGCAGCTCCCCCGGGGTAGCCGCCTACGAGCAGTACTTC.

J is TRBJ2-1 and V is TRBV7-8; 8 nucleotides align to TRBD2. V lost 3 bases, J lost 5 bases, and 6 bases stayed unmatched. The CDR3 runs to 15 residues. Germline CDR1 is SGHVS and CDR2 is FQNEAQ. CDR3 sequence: CASSFKYGGDNEQFF. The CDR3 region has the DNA TGTGCCAGCAGCTTTAAGTACGGGGGGGACAATGAGCAGTTCTTC.

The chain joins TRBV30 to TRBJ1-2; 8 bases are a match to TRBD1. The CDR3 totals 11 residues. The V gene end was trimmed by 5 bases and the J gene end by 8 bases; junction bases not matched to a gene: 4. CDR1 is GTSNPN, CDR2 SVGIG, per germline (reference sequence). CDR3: CAWGQGGGYTF. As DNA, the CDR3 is TGTGCCTGGGGACAGGGTGGAGGCTACACCTTC.

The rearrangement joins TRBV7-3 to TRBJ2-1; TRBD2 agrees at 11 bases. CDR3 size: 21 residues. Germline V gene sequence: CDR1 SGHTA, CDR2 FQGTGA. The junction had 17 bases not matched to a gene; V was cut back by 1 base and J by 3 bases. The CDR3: CASSLKGQVVPLAGVYNEQFF. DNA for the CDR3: TGTGCCAGCAGCTTAAAGGGACAGGTAGTCCCACTAGCGGGGGTCTACAATGAGCAGTTCTTC.

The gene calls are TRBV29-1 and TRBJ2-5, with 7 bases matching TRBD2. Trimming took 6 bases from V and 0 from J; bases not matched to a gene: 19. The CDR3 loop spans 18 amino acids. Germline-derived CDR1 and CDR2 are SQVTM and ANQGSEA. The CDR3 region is CSVLFPLAGLGNQETQYF. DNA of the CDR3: TGCAGCGTCCTGTTCCCCTTAGCGGGTTTGGGAAACCAAGAGACCCAGTACTTC.

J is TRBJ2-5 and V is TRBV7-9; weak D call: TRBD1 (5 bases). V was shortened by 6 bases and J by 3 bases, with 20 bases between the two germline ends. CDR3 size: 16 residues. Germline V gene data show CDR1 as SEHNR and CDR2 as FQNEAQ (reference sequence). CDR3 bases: TGTGCCAGCAGTCTCCCGGGTCAGGGAATGGAAGAGACCCAGTACTTC. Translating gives CASSLPGQGMEETQYF.

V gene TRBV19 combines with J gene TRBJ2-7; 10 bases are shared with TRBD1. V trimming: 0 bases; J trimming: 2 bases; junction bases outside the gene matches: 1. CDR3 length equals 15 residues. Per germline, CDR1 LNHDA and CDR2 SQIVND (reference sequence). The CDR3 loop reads CASSIEGTGAYEQYF. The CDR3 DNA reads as TGTGCCAGTAGTATAGAGGGGACAGGGGCCTACGAGCAGTACTTC.

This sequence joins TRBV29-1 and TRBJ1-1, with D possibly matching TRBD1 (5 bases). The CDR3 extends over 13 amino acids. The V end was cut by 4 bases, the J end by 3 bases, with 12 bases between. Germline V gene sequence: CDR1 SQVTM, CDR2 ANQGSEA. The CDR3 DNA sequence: TGCAGCGTTGGCAGCAGGGTCGACACTGAAGCTTTCTTT. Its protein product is CSVGSRVDTEAFF.

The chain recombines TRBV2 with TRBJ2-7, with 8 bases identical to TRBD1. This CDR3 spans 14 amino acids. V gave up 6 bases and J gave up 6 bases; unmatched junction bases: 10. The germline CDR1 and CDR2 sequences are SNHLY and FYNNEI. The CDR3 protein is CASSGQGYYSEQYF. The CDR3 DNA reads TGTGCCAGCAGCGGACAGGGATACTATAGCGAGCAGTACTTC.

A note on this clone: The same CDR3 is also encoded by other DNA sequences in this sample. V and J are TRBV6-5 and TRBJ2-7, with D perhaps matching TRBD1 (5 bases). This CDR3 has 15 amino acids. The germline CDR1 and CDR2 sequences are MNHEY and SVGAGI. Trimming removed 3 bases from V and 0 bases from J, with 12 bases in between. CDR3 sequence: CASSYRGYGSYEQYF. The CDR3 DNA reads TGTGCCAGCAGTTATAGGGGCTACGGCTCCTACGAGCAGTACTTC.

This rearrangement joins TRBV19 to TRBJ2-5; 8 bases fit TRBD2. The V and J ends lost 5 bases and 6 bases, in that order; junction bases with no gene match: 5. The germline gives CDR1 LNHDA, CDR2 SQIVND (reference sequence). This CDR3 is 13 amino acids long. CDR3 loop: CASSVGGAKTQYF. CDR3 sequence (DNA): TGTGCCAGTAGTGTCGGGGGGGCCAAGACCCAGTACTTC.

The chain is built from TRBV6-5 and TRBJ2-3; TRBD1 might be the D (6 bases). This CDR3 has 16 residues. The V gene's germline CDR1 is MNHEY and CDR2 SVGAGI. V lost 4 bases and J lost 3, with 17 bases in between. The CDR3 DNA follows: TGTGCCAGCAGTTCCGGACGGACAGAGGGGACAGATACGCAGTATTTT. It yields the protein CASSSGRTEGTDTQYF.

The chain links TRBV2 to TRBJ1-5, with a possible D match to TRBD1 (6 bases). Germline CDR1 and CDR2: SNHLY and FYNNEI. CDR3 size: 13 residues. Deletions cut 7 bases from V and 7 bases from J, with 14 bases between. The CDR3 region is CASKVTGLQPQHF. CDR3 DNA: TGTGCCAGCAAAGTTACAGGGTTACAGCCCCAGCATTTT. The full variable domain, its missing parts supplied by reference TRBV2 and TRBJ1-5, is EPEVTQTPSHQVTQMGQEVILRCVPISNHLYFYWYRQILGQKVEFLVSFYNNEISEKSEIFDDQFSVERPDGSNFTLKIRSTKLEDSAMYFCASKVTGLQPQHFGDGTRLSIL.

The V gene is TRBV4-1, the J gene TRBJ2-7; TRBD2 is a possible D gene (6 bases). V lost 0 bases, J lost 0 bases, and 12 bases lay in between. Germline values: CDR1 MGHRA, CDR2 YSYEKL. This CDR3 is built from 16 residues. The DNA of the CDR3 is TGCGCCAGCAGCCAAGATTCTAGCGCCAGCTCCTACGAGCAGTACTTC. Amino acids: CASSQDSSASSYEQYF.

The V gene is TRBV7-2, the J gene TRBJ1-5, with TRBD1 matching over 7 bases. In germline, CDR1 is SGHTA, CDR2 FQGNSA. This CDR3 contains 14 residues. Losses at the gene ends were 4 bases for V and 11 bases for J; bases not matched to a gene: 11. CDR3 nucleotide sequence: TGTGCCAGCAGCTCTCTAGGGGGCCTGGGGACCCAGCATTTT. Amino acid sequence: CASSSLGGLGTQHF.

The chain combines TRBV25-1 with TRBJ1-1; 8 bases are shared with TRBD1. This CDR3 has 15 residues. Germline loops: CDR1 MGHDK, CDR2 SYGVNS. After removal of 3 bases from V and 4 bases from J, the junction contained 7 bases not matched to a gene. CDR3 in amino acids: CASSDLGQGGTEAFF. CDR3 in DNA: TGTGCCAGCAGTGACCTAGGACAGGGCGGCACTGAAGCTTTCTTT.

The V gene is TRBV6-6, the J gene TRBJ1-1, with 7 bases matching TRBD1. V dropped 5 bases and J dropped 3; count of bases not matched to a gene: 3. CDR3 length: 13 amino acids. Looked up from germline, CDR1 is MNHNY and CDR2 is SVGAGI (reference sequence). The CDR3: CASSAGGYTEAFF. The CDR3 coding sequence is TGTGCCAGCAGTGCAGGGGGTTACACTGAAGCTTTCTTT.

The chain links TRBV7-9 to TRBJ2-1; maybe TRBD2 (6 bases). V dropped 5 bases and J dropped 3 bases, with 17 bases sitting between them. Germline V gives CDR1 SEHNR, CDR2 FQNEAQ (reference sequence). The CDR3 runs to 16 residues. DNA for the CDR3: TGTGCCAGCAGCCGGGACTCGGGGTTTGGCTACAATGAGCAGTTCTTC. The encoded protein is CASSRDSGFGYNEQFF.

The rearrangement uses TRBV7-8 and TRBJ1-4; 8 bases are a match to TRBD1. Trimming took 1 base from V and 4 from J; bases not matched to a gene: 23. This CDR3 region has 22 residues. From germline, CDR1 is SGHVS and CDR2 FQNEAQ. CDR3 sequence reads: CASSLDPRTGPTFGHFNEKLFF. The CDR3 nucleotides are TGTGCCAGCAGCTTAGACCCTCGGACAGGGCCGACTTTCGGTCATTTTAATGAAAAACTGTTTTTT.

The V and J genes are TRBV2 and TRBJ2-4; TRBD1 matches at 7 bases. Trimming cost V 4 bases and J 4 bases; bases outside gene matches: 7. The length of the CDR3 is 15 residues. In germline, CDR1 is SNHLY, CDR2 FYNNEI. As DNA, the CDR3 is TGTGCCAGCAGTGGGAAGGGGGCCGAGAAAAACATTCAGTACTTC. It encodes CASSGKGAEKNIQYF.

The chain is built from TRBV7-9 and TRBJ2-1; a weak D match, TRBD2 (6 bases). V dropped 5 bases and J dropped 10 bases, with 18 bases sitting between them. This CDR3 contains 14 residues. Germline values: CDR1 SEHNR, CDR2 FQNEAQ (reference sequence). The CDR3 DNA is TGTGCCAGCAGCCCTCGGGCTTTAACTAGCGAGCAGTTCTTC. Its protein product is CASSPRALTSEQFF.

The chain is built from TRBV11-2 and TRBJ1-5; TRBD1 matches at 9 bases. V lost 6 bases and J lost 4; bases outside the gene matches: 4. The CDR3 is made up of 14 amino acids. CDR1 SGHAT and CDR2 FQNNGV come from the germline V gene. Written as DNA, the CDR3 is TGTGCCAGCAGTTCCGGGACAGGGAATCAGCCCCAGCATTTT. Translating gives CASSSGTGNQPQHF.

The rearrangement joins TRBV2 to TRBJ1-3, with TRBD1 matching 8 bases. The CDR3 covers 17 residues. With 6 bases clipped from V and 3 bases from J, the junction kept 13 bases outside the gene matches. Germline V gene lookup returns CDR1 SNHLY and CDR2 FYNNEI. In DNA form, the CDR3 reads TGTGCCAGCAGGAAATCATCAGGGGGCTTGAATGGAAACACCATATATTTT. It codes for CASRKSSGGLNGNTIYF.